The clone carrying this T cell receptor beta chain was counted many times. Antigen specificity is unknown. This record belongs to a study of molecular identifiers for immune sequencing clone quantification. From the PCR reads, TCRdb called clonotypes with MiXCR, one entry per CDR3 protein. Here the sample spans a few hundred thousand distinct CDR3 sequences, around 23% being singletons. General study findings and limits: The sizes of highly expanded clones could be underestimated when identical TCR molecules share a barcode. In CMV-specific effectors, clones above 20 copies held over 98% of molecules; naive, under 1%.

Germline V gene lookup returns CDR1 MDHEN and CDR2 SYDVKM. V lost 5 bases and J lost 1, with 20 bases in between. This CDR3 is 17 amino acids long. The sequence came from a human donor in good health. Some libraries in this study had Jurkat cell RNA spiked in. The V and J genes are TRBV28 and TRBJ2-5; the D gene is possibly TRBD1 (6 bases). Sequenced material: naive CD8+ T cells from blood, with Jurkat cell RNA spiked in. Regarding subset: FACS-sorted CD8+CD4-CCR7+CD45RA+ naive T cells. The CDR3 bases are TGTGCCAGCAGTACATGGGACAACAACCCGACCCAAGAGACCCAGTACTTC. Protein product: CASSTWDNNPTQETQYF.